This TCR beta chain was found in a study of blood T cell repertoires in COVID-19 (dated by TCRdb to the early 2020s). Regarding the study in general: Samples covering the acute and convalescent phases of COVID-19 were provided by collaborators in the United States, Italy and Spain. The dataset comprised deeply sampled blood TCRbeta repertoires from subjects exposed to, actively infected with, or recovered from COVID-19. Where HLA class I and class II types were available, the types were taken from metadata supplied by the sample provider, not from assay-based typing. The prospective study material was composed of cDNA or gDNA derived from T cells, B-cell-depleted T cells, or PBMCs. A de-identified subject ID, COVID-19 status, age in years and sex were almost always included in the sample metadata. The samples were drawn from the first 160 participants of the ongoing ImmuneRACE study and from 1,254 subjects provided by 6 global collaborators. The repertoires were made available in a free public database intended to serve as a resource for research on the immune response to SARS-CoV-2.

Summary of the overall study and its limitations: How much clinical and demographic metadata was included differed by source and by participant, and the metadata was provided uncurated.

A word on this clone: Its antigen remains undetermined. No quality values exist for individual bases; no much larger clone is one base distant.

Each collaborating institution followed its own protocols to collect whole blood in K2EDTA tubes. Collaborator samples were shipped for TCRbeta analysis as frozen whole blood, isolated PBMCs, or DNA extracted from either sample type. TCRbeta CDR3 regions were amplified from genomic DNA using the immunoSEQ Assay, a bias-controlled multiplex PCR. The original pipeline was this. The number of nucleated cells in each sample was estimated from the amplification of reference gene primers within the assay. To quantify the absolute abundance of each unique TCRbeta CDR3 rearrangement, sequence reads were collapsed and filtered. For each sample, productive Simpson clonality was calculated as the square root of Simpson's diversity index over productive rearrangements. This immuneACCESS table, as held by TCRdb, lists in-frame sequences with V and J called but not all clones. Of the missing ones, under half trace to an unresolved V gene in checked studies; the others have no known cause. Clone size and the V and J calls come from that table; the DNA yielded D and trimming. This sample lists around 200,000 clones; approximately 80% were detected once. Roughly 7% of the sample is held by the ten biggest clonotypes.

V is cut back by 4 bases and J by 8 bases, with 4 bases in the junction unmatched. The CDR3 measures 13 amino acids from cysteine to phenylalanine. Only the CDR3 region is kept as DNA, spanning 39 bases read in frame from base 1. CDR1 and CDR2, looked up from the germline V gene (reference sequence), are LGHDT and YNNKEL. The chain employs TRBV3-1 (or the pseudogene TRBV3-2) and TRBJ2-1; the junction holds 8 bases that match TRBD1. The sample comprised peripheral blood. The TCR sequence derives from a human donor in a cohort sampled during active COVID-19. The CDR3 protein is CASSRGQGDEQFF. The nucleotide sequence is TGTGCCAGCAGCCGCGGACAGGGCGATGAGCAGTTCTTC.